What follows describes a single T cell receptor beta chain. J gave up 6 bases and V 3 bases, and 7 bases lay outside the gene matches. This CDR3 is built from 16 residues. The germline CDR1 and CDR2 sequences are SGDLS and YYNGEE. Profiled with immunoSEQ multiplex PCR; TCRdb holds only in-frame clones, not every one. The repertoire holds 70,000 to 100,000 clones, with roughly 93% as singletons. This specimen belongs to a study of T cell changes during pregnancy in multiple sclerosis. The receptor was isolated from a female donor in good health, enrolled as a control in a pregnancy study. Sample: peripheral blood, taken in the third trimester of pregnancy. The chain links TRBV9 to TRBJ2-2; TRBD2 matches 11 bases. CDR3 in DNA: TGTGCCAGCAGCGCGACTAGCGGGACTTACGCCGGGGAGCTGTTTTTT. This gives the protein CASSATSGTYAGELFF.